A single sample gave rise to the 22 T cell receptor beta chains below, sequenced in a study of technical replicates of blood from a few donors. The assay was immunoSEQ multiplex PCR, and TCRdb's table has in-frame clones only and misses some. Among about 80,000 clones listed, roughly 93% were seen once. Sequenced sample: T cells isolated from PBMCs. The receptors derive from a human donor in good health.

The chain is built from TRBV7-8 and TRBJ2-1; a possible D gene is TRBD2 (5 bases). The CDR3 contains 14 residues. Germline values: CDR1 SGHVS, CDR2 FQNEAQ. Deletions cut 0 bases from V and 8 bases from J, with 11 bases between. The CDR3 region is CASSLAGVLDEQFF. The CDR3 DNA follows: TGTGCCAGCAGCTTAGCGGGAGTGTTGGATGAGCAGTTCTTC.

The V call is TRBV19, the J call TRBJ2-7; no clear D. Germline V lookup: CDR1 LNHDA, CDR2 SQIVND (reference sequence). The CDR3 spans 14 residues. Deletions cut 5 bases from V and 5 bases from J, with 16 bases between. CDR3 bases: TGTGCCAGTAGTTCTCGAGTAGATTTCGACGAGCAGTACTTC. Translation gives CASSSRVDFDEQYF.

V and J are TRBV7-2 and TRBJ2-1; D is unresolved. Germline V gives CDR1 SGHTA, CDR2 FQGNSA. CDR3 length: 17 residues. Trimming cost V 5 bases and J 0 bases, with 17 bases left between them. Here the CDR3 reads CASSPLGERSSYNEQFF. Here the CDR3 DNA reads TGTGCCAGCAGCCCGCTAGGTGAGCGCAGCTCCTACAATGAGCAGTTCTTC.

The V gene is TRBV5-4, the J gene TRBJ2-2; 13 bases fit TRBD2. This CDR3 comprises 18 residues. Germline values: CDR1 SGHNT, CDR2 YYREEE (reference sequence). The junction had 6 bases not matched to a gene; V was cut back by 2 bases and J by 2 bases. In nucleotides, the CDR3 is TGTGCCAGCAGCTTAGGACTAGCGGGAGATGCAAACACCGGGGAGCTGTTTTTT. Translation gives CASSLGLAGDANTGELFF.

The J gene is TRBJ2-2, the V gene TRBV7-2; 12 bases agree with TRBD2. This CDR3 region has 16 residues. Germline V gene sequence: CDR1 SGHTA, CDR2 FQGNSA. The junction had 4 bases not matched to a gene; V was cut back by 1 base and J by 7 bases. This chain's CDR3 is CASSLGASGRVGELFF. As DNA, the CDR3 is TGTGCCAGCAGCTTAGGTGCTAGCGGGAGGGTCGGGGAGCTGTTTTTT.

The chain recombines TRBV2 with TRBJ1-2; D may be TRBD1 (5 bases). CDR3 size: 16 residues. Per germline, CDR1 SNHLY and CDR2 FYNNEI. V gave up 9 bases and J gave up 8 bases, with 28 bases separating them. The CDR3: CARTSKRGSGSGGYTF. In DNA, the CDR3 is TGTGCCAGAACTTCCAAGCGGGGCAGCGGGTCGGGGGGCTACACCTTC.

This chain's CDR3 is CASSLDFGGTLPKLFF. In nucleotides, the CDR3 is TGTGCCAGCAGCTTAGATTTCGGGGGTACACTCCCAAAACTGTTTTTT. The rearrangement links TRBV11-2 to TRBJ1-4, with D possibly being TRBD1 (5 bases). The CDR3 is 16 residues long. Germline V gene data show CDR1 as SGHAT and CDR2 as FQNNGV. V was pared by 0 bases and J by 10 bases, with 18 bases between.

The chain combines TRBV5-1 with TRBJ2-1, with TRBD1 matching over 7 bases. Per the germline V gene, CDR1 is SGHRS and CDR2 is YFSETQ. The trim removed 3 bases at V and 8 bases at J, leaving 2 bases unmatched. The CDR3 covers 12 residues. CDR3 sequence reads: CASSSTGYEQFF. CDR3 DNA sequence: TGCGCCAGCAGCTCGACAGGGTATGAGCAGTTCTTC. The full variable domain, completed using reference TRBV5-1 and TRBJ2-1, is KAGVTQTPRYLIKTRGQQVTLSCSPISGHRSVSWYQQTPGQGLQFLFEYFSETQRNKGNFPGRFSGRQFSNSRSEMNVSTLELGDSALYLCASSSTGYEQFFGPGTRLTVL.

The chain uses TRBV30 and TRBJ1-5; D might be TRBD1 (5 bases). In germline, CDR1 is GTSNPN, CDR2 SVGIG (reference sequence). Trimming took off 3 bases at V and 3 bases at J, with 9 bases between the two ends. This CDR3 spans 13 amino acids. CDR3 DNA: TGTGCCTGGAGCAGGGCGACCAATCAGCCCCAGCATTTT. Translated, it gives CAWSRATNQPQHF.

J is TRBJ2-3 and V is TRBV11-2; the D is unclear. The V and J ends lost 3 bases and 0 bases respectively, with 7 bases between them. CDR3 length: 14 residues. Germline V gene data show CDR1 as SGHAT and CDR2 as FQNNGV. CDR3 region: CASSLGVSTDTQYF. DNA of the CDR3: TGTGCCAGCAGCTTGGGCGTAAGCACAGATACGCAGTATTTT.

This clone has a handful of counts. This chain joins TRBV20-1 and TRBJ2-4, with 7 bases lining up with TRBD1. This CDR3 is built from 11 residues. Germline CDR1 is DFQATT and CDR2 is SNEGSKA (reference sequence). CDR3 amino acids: CSRAQGEIQYF. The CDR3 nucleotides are TGCAGCAGGGCCCAGGGGGAGATTCAGTACTTC.

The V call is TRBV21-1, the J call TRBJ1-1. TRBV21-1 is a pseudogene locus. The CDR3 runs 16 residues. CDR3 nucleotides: TGTGCCAGCCGTAGCAAAGTGAGGAGGGGGAACACTGAAGCTTTCTTT. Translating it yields CASRSKVRRGNTEAFF.

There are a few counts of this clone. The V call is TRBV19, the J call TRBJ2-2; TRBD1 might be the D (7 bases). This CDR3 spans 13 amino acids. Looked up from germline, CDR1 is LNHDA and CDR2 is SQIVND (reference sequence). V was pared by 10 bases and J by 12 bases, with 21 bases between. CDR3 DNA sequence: TGTGCCACTTTAGACAGGGACCGGGAGAAGCTGTTTTTT. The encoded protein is CATLDRDREKLFF.

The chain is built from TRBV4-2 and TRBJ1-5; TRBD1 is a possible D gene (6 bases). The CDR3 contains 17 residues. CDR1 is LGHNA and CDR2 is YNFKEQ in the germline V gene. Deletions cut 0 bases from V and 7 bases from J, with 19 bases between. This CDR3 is CASSQDLKRTVDQPQHF. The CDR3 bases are TGTGCCAGCAGCCAAGATTTAAAGCGGACAGTAGACCAGCCCCAGCATTTT.

CDR3 residues: CAISDRADTDTQYF. The CDR3 DNA reads as TGTGCCATCAGTGACAGGGCCGACACAGATACGCAGTATTTT. This chain uses TRBV10-3 with TRBJ2-3, with D possibly TRBD1 on 5 matching bases. The CDR3 consists of 14 residues. V lost 3 bases, J lost 2 bases, and 9 bases lay in between. The germline CDR1 and CDR2 sequences are ENHRY and SYGVKD.

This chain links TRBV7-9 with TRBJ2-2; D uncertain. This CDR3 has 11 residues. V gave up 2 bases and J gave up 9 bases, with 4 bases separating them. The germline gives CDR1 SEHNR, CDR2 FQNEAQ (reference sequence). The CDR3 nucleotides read TGTGCCAGCAGCTTAACTTGGGAGCTGTTTTTT. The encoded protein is CASSLTWELFF.

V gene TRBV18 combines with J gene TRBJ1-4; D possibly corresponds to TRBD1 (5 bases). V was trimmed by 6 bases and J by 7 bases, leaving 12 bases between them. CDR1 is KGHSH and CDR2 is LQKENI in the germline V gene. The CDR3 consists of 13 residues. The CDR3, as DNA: TGTGCCAGCTCCCCAAGGGACTCTGAAAAACTGTTTTTT. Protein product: CASSPRDSEKLFF.

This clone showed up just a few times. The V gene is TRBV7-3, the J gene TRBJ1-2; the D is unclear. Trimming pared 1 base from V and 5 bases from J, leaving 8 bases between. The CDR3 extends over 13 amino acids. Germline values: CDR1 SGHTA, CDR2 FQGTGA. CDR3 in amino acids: CASSLKLGYGYTF. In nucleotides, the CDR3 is TGTGCCAGCAGCTTAAAACTCGGGTATGGCTACACCTTC.

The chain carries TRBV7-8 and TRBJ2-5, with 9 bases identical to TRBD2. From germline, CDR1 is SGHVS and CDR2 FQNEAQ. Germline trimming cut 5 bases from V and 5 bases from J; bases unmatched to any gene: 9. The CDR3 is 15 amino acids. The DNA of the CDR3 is TGTGCCAGCAGCCGAGTTAGCGGGAGCGCGGAGACCCAGTACTTC. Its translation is CASSRVSGSAETQYF.

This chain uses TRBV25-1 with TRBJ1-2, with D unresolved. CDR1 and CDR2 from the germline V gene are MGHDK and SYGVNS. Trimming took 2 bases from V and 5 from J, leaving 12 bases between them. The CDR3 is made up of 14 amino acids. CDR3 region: CASSEETDFYGYTF. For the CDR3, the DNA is TGTGCCAGCAGTGAAGAAACGGACTTTTATGGCTACACCTTC.

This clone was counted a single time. CDR3 amino acids: CASRPRVVEAFF. CDR3 bases: TGTGCAAGTCGCCCCAGGGTAGTTGAAGCTTTCTTT. The rearrangement links TRBV12-2 to TRBJ1-1; the table assigns TRBD1, which was not confirmed against the DNA. TRBV12-2 is labeled a pseudogene. The CDR3 has 12 amino acids.

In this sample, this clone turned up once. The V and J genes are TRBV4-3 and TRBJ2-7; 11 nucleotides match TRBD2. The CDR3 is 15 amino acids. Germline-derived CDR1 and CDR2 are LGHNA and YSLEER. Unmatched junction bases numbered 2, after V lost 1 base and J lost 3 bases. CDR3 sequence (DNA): TGCGCCAGCAGCCAAGCCGGGACTAGCGGCTACGAGCAGTACTTC. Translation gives CASSQAGTSGYEQYF.